Sequencing of this T cell receptor beta chain was carried out in a study of T cell repertoires in cytomegalovirus infection. Study information: In public TCR beta signatures, there were indications of both CMV infection and matching HLA type.

Looked up from germline, CDR1 is MNHEY and CDR2 is SMNVEV (reference sequence). The CDR3 covers 15 residues. The germline V and J ends were trimmed by 5 bases and 2 bases, with 10 bases remaining between them. On this clonotype itself: Its target is unknown.

TCRdb independently ran MiXCR on the reads; one entry per CDR3 protein. The profile shows about 920,000 distinct CDR3 sequences, about 33% of them singletons. The sample in question was cultured CD8+ T cells from PBMCs, obtained from culture after CMV antigen stimulation. The clonotype originates from a human donor in good health (CMV status not recorded). Some clones in this sample may be carry-over from other donors' samples. V and J are TRBV27 and TRBJ2-6; D ambiguous. In nucleotides, the CDR3 is TGTGCCAGCAGTACGGCCTGGGCTGGGGCCAACGTCCTGACTTTC. Translated: CASSTAWAGANVLTF. Drawing the rest from reference TRBV27 and TRBJ2-6, the complete variable domain is EAQVTQNPRYLITVTGKKLTVTCSQNMNHEYMSWYRQDPGLGLRQIYYSMNVEVTDKGDVPEGYKVSRKEKRNFPLILESPSPNQTSLYFCASSTAWAGANVLTFGAGSRLTVL.